The rows below give T cell receptor beta chains drawn from one sample of a study of CD8 T cells in Susac syndrome. TCRdb reprocessed the immunoSEQ multiplex PCR reads via MiXCR and lists one record per CDR3 protein. The data contain around 270,000 distinct CDR3 sequences, approximately 85% of them singletons. Material: CD8+ T cells from PBMCs. The receptor source for this set is a human donor with multiple sclerosis. CDR3s include the opening cysteine and the closing phenylalanine or tryptophan. A D gene is named only where the DNA matches it firmly. Not all rows give a size; the values are once, few, many and, for expanded clones, a class.

V	size	J	D	DNA	CDR3
TRBV6-1	few	TRBJ2-5	-	TGTGCCAGCAGAATCTCCGGAGGGACCCAGTACTTC	CASRISGGTQYF
TRBV4-2	-	TRBJ2-1	-	TGTGCCAGCAGCCAAGATGGCAGGGTAAATGAGCAGTTCTTC	CASSQDGRVNEQFF
TRBV19	-	TRBJ1-1	-	TGTGCCAGTAGTAGCGGGCTCCTGGGTGCTTTCTTT	CASSSGLLGAFF
TRBV9	-	TRBJ1-1	-	TGTGCCAGCAGCGTAGGTACGGGGGCGGGCACTGAAGCTTTCTTT	CASSVGTGAGTEAFF
TRBV7-3	-	TRBJ1-6	-	TGTGCCAGCCGTTGGGGACCCAATACGGATTCACCCCTCCACTTT	CASRWGPNTDSPLHF
TRBV20-1	-	TRBJ1-2	-	TGCAGTGCTAGACAGGTCGGCTACACCTTC	CSARQVGYTF
TRBV5-1	-	TRBJ1-2	TRBD1	TGCGCCAGCAGCCAGGGACAGCTGAACTATGGCTACACCTTC	CASSQGQLNYGYTF
TRBV25-1	-	TRBJ1-2	-	TGTGCCAGCAGTGAATATGGGACACAGGACTATGGCTACACCTTC	CASSEYGTQDYGYTF
TRBV12-3/TRBV12-4	-	TRBJ2-7	TRBD2	TGTGCCAGCAGTTTAGGGGGGACTAGCGGGGAAAAGGGCTACGAGCAGTACTTC	CASSLGGTSGEKGYEQYF
TRBV20-1	-	TRBJ2-7	-	TGCAGTGCTAGAGCTGTTGGAAAGACAGCGACCTACGAGCAGTACTTC	CSARAVGKTATYEQYF
TRBV30	-	TRBJ2-5	-	TGTGCCTGGAGTGAGGTAGCCCTACAAGAGACCCAGTACTTC	CAWSEVALQETQYF
TRBV20-1	-	TRBJ2-7	TRBD2	TGCAGTGCTAGACCCACCCGCGCGGGAGTACACGAGCAGTACTTC	CSARPTRAGVHEQYF
TRBV27	-	TRBJ2-3	TRBD2	TGTGCCAGCAGTTTACTAGCGGGAGGGCCTGGTGGCACAGATACGCAGTATTTT	CASSLLAGGPGGTDTQYF
TRBV15	-	TRBJ2-7	TRBD1	TGTGCCACCAGCAAGACAGGGGGCCCAATTGGCGAGCAGTACTTC	CATSKTGGPIGEQYF
TRBV27	few	TRBJ2-7	-	TGTGCCAGCAGTCCCGCAGGCCGTCACGAGCAGTACTTC	CASSPAGRHEQYF